This T cell receptor beta chain was recovered during a study of neurological immune-mediated disorders. TCRdb re-derived calls from the 5' RACE reads in MiXCR, one entry per CDR3 protein. The profile covers 40,000 or so distinct CDR3 sequences, with 11% appearing a single time and roughly 4% taken by the ten largest. This clonotype was observed a handful of times. One junction end disagrees with the germline gene, perhaps due to a read error. Time point denoted: technical triplicate 1. The TCR originated in a man aged 55 to 70 with HTLV-1-associated myelopathy (HAM/TSP). Sequenced input: PBMCs.

The CDR3 reads CNASLGSGSWTGELFF. The CDR3 coding sequence is TGTAATGCTTCCCTAGGTAGCGGGAGTTGGACCGGGGAGCTGTTTTTT. This chain connects TRBV20-1 to TRBJ2-2; 9 nucleotides match TRBD2. The CDR3 has 16 residues. CDR1 DFQATT and CDR2 SNEGSKA come from the germline V gene (reference sequence).